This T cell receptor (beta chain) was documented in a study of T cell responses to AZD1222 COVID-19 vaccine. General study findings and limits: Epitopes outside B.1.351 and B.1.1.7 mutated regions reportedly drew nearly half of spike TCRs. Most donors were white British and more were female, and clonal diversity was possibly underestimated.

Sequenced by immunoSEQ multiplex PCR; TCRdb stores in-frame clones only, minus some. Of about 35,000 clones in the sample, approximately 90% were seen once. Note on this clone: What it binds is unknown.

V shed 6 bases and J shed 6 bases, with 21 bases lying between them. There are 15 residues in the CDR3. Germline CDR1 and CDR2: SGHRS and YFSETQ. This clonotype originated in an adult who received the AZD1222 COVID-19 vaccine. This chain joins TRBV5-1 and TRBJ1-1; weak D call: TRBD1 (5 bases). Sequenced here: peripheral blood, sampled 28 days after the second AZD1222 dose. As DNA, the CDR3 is TGCGCCAGCACCTGGGGGTCCCATGAAGGCTCTGAAGCTTTCTTT. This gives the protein CASTWGSHEGSEAFF.